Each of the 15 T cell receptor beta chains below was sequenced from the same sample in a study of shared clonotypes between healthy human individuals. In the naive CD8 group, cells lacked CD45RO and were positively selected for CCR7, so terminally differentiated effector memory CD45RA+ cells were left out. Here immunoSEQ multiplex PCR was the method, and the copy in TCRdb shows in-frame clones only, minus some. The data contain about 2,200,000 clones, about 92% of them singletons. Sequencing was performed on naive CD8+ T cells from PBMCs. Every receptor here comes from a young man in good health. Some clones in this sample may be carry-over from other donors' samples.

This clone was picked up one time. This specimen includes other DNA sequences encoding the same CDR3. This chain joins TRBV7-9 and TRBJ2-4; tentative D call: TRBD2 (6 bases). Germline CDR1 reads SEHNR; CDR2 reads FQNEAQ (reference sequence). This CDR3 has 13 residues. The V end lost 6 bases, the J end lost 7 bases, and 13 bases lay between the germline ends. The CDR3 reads CASSSGTENIQYF. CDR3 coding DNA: TGTGCCAGCAGTTCGGGGACTGAGAACATTCAGTACTTC.

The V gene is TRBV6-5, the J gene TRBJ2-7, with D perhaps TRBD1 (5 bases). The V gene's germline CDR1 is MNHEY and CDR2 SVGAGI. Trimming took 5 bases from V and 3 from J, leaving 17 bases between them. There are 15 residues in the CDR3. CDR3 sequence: CASSLTQGSYYEQYF. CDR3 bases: TGTGCCAGCAGTCTTACGCAGGGTTCCTACTACGAGCAGTACTTC.

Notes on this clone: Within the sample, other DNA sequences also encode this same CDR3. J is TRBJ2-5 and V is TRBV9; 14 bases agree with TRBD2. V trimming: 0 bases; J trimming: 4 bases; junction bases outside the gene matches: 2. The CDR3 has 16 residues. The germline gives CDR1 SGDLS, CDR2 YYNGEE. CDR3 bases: TGTGCCAGCAGCGTAGCTGGACTAGCGGGAGGAGAGACCCAGTACTTC. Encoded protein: CASSVAGLAGGETQYF.

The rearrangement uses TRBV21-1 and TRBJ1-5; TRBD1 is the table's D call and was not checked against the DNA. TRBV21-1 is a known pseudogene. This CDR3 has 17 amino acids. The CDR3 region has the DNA TGTGCCAGCACCAAACCCAGGGGGATGGGGCGAGGGCAGCCCCAGCATTTT. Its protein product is CASTKPRGMGRGQPQHF.

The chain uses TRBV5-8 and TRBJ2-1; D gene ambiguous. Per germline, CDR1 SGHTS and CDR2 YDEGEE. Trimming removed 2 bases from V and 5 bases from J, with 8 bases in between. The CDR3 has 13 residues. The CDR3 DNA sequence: TGTGCCAGCAGCTTTTACAGCAACAATGAGCAGTTCTTC. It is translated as CASSFYSNNEQFF.

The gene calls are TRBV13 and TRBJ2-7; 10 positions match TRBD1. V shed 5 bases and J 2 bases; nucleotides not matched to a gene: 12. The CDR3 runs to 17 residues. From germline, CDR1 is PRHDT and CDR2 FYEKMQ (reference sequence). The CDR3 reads CASSPLTGQGPTYEQYF. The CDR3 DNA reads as TGTGCCAGCAGCCCCCTCACGGGACAGGGGCCAACCTACGAGCAGTACTTC.

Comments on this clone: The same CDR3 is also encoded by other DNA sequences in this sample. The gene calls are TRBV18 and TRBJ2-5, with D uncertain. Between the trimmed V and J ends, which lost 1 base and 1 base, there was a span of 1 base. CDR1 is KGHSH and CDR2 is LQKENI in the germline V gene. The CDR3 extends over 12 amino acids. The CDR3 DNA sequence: TGTGCCAGCTCACCACTCCAAGAGACCCAGTACTTC. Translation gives CASSPLQETQYF.

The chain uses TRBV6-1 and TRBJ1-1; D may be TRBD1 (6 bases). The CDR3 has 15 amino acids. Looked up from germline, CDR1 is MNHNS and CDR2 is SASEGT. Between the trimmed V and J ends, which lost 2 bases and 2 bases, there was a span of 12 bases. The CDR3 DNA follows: TGTGCCAGCAGTGAATATCGACAGGTTAACACTGAAGCTTTCTTT. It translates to CASSEYRQVNTEAFF.

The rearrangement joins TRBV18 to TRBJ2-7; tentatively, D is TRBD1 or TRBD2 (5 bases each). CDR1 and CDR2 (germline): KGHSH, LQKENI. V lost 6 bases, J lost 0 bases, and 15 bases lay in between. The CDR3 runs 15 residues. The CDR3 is CASSEAGPPSYEQYF. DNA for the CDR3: TGTGCCAGCTCGGAGGCAGGGCCCCCCTCCTACGAGCAGTACTTC. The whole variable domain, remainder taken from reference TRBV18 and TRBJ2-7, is NAGVMQNPRHLVRRRGQEARLRCSPMKGHSHVYWYRQLPEEGLKFMVYLQKENIIDESGMPKERFSAEFPKEGPSILRIQQVVRGDSAAYFCASSEAGPPSYEQYFGPGTRLTVT.

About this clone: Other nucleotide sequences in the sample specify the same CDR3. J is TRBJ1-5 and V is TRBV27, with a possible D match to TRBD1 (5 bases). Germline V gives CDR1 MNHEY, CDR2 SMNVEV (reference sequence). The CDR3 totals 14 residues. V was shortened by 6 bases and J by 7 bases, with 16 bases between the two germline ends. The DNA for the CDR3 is TGTGCCAGCAGCCTAAATGGGGGTAACCAGCCCCAGCATTTT. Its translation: CASSLNGGNQPQHF.

CDR3 amino acids: CASSQNIRGFGKNIQYF. CDR3 DNA sequence: TGTGCCAGCAGTCAAAATATCAGAGGGTTTGGCAAAAACATTCAGTACTTC. V and J are TRBV2 and TRBJ2-4, with D possibly being TRBD2 (5 bases). Trimming stripped 5 bases from V and 3 bases from J, with 20 bases between. The CDR3 sequence is 17 residues long. The germline CDR1 and CDR2 sequences are SNHLY and FYNNEI.

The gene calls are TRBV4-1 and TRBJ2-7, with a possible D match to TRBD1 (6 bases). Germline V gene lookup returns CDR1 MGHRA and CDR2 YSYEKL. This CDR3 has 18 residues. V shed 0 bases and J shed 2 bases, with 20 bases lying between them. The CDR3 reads CASSQEGPGVEGAYEQYF. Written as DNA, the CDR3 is TGCGCCAGCAGCCAAGAAGGCCCTGGGGTTGAGGGGGCCTACGAGCAGTACTTC.

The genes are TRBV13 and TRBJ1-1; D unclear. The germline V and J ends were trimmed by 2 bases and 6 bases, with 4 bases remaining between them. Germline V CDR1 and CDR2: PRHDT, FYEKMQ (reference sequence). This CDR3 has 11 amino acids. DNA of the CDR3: TGTGCCAGCAGCTTAATGTCTGAAGCTTTCTTT. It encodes CASSLMSEAFF.

The CDR3: CASKTSARADTQYF. CDR3 sequence (DNA): TGCGCCAGCAAGACTAGCGCTAGAGCAGATACGCAGTATTTT. The rearrangement links TRBV10-2 to TRBJ2-3; TRBD2 aligns across 8 bases. V lost 7 bases to trimming and J lost 4 bases; unmatched junction nucleotides: 7. The CDR3 is made up of 14 amino acids. Germline values: CDR1 WSHSY, CDR2 SAAADI.

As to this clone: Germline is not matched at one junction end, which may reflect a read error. The CDR3 is CASSLARVDESF. CDR3 DNA: TGTGCCAGCAGCTTAGCACGGGTTGACGAGTCCTTC. J is TRBJ2-7 and V is TRBV7-9; no firm D call. Germline V lookup: CDR1 SEHNR, CDR2 FQNEAQ (reference sequence). The CDR3 totals 12 residues.